Listed below are T cell receptor beta chains from one sample, sequenced in a study of identical twins. MiXCR, applied by TCRdb to the 5' RACE reads, yields one record per CDR3 protein. Here the sample spans 500,000 or so distinct CDR3 sequences, 13% to 15% being singletons. The sample also formed part of further work on yellow fever vaccine responses in identical twins.

Sequenced input: CD4+ T cells sorted from blood. These receptors came from a woman between 18 and 29 years old in good health. The CDR3 runs from the conserved cysteine through the conserved F or W. D genes are given only for firm matches. Some rows mark clone size as missing; the rest say once, few, many or name a class of expanded clone.

TRBJ2-6	.	TRBV20-1	.	TGCAGTGCTCCTGCTCTGGGATCCGGGGCCAACGTCCTGACTTTC	CSAPALGSGANVLTF
TRBJ2-2	.	TRBV19	TRBD1	TGTGCCAGTAGACGAGACAGGGCCGGGGAGCTGTTTTTT	CASRRDRAGELFF
TRBJ2-2	.	TRBV9	TRBD1	TGTGCCAGCAGCGTAGTCGACAGGGGAGGCACCGGGGAGCTGTTTTTT	CASSVVDRGGTGELFF
TRBJ2-1	.	TRBV14	TRBD2	TGTGCCAGCAGCCGAATGGGACTAGAAGGTAATGAGCAGTTCTTC	CASSRMGLEGNEQFF
TRBJ2-7	few	TRBV6-1	TRBD2	TGTGCCAGCAGCCACGGGGGACTAGCGGGACGCGAGCAGTACTTC	CASSHGGLAGREQYF
TRBJ1-1	.	TRBV30	.	TGTGCCTGGAGTGGCATGGCTTCAACTGAAGCTTTCTTT	CAWSGMASTEAFF
TRBJ2-3	.	TRBV5-1	.	TGCGCCAGCAGCCCCCCCGGCCAACTCGGTAGGGATACGCAGTATTTT	CASSPPGQLGRDTQYF
TRBJ2-5	few	TRBV24-1	.	TGTGCCACCAAATCGGGGAGCCAAGAGACCCAGTACTTC	CATKSGSQETQYF
TRBJ2-7	.	TRBV6-2/TRBV6-3	TRBD1	TGTGCCAGCAGTTCGCCCAGGGGGCGTCAGGGGACCTACGAGCAGTACTTC	CASSSPRGRQGTYEQYF
TRBJ2-1	few	TRBV29-1	.	TGCAGCGTTGATTCGGGACAATTCTTC	CSVDSGQFF
TRBJ2-4	few	TRBV20-1	.	TGCAGTGCCCGAGACAGTCTCGCCAAAAACATTCAGTACTTC	CSARDSLAKNIQYF
TRBJ1-2	.	TRBV29-1	TRBD1	TGCAGCGTTGAAGTCACAGGGGGCCGGCGCTACACCTTC	CSVEVTGGRRYTF
TRBJ1-1	few	TRBV28	.	TGTGCCAGCAGTTCCCCAAGAGGGCAGGCGAACACTGAAGCTTTCTTT	CASSSPRGQANTEAFF
TRBJ2-5	.	TRBV2	.	TGTGCCAGCAGTGAGACGGGGGTCACCCAAGAGACCCAGTACTTC	CASSETGVTQETQYF
TRBJ2-5	few	TRBV7-9	TRBD1	TGTGCCAGCAGCTTAGCGAAGACAGGGCAAGAGACCCAGTACTTC	CASSLAKTGQETQYF
TRBJ2-1	few	TRBV3-1	.	TGTGCCAGCAGCCTGCGACAGGGTCGGGGGTACAATGAGCAGTTCTTC	CASSLRQGRGYNEQFF
TRBJ2-2	many	TRBV19	TRBD1	TGTGCCAGTAGCGGACAGGGGGCCACCGGGGAGCTGTTTTTT	CASSGQGATGELFF
TRBJ1-1	.	TRBV15	.	TGTGCCACCAGCTCTCTGACAGGCCAGAACACTGAAGCTTTCTTT	CATSSLTGQNTEAFF
TRBJ2-2	.	TRBV20-1	.	TGCAGTGCTACCGGGGTGAACACCGGGGAGCTGTTTTTT	CSATGVNTGELFF
TRBJ2-1	many	TRBV7-2	.	TGTGCCAGCAGCTTAGTTGTAGGTTGGGGAGAGCAGTTCTTC	CASSLVVGWGEQFF
TRBJ2-1	.	TRBV19	.	TGTGCCAGTCGGGCCTACTCCTACAATGAGCAGTTCTTC	CASRAYSYNEQFF
TRBJ2-7	.	TRBV18	.	TGTGCCAGCTCACCGAATGGGTACGAGCAGTACTTC	CASSPNGYEQYF
TRBJ2-5	few	TRBV7-9	.	TGTGCCAGCACCCCTAAAGGGGCGGGGCAAGAGACCCAGTACTTC	CASTPKGAGQETQYF
TRBJ2-2	.	TRBV20-1	.	TGCAGTGCTTACAGGGACGACACCGGGGAGCTGTTTTTT	CSAYRDDTGELFF
TRBJ2-3	.	TRBV20-1	.	TGCAGTGCTAGAGATCAGATGCGAAACACAGATACGCAGTATTTT	CSARDQMRNTDTQYF
TRBJ2-7	.	TRBV2	.	TGTGCCAGCAACTCGGACCCCCTGGGCGAGCAGTACTTC	CASNSDPLGEQYF
TRBJ2-7	.	TRBV30	.	TGTGCCTGGACCGGGCCCCTGCATGGGCAGTACTTC	CAWTGPLHGQYF
TRBJ2-3	.	TRBV23-1	.	TGCGCCAGCAGTCAATCATACGGAAGTCGGGCAGATACGCAGTATTTT	CASSQSYGSRADTQYF
TRBJ2-7	.	TRBV5-6	TRBD1	TGTGCCAGCAGCCGATCAGGGGGCCAGGAGCAGTACTTC	CASSRSGGQEQYF
TRBJ2-3	few	TRBV20-1	.	TGCAGTGCTAGAGATGCTAGCAACACAGATACGCAGTATTTT	CSARDASNTDTQYF